These 10 T cell receptor beta chains share one sample of origin, sequenced in a study of blood T cell repertoires in COVID-19. Profiled with immunoSEQ multiplex PCR; TCRdb holds only in-frame clones, not every one. The sample lists about 190,000 clones, approximately 82% occurring once. Specimen: PBMCs or T cells enriched from blood (not recorded which). The receptors were gathered from a woman in her forties or fifties who had recovered from COVID-19.

The chain is built from TRBV2 and TRBJ2-4; 8 bases fit TRBD1. Germline values: CDR1 SNHLY, CDR2 FYNNEI. J was trimmed by 0 bases and V by 6 bases; bases with no gene match: 7. CDR3 length equals 16 residues. The CDR3: CASRINTGGAKNIQYF. The CDR3 DNA reads TGTGCCAGCAGAATTAATACAGGGGGAGCCAAAAACATTCAGTACTTC.

The CDR3 coding sequence is TGTGCCAGCAGTTTCCCACCGGGACAGGGGGGGTACGAGCAGTACTTC. Its translation: CASSFPPGQGGYEQYF. The V gene is TRBV28, the J gene TRBJ2-7; 11 positions agree with TRBD1. There are 16 residues in the CDR3. V trimming: 3 bases; J trimming: 4 bases; junction bases outside the gene matches: 8. The V gene's germline CDR1 is MDHEN and CDR2 SYDVKM.

V gene TRBV6-5 combines with J gene TRBJ1-1; D not resolved. Trimming cost V 10 bases and J 8 bases, with 20 bases left between them. From germline, CDR1 is MNHEY and CDR2 SVGAGI. The CDR3 extends over 13 amino acids. For the CDR3, the DNA is TGTGCCACCCTAAGCGGGGTAACCGGAGAAGCTTTCTTT. Its protein product is CATLSGVTGEAFF.

This CDR3 reads CASSQSDGRAEQYF. In DNA form, the CDR3 reads TGCGCCAGCAGCCAAAGCGACGGGAGGGCCGAGCAGTACTTC. The chain has TRBV4-1 and TRBJ2-7; 8 bases agree with TRBD2. There are 14 residues in the CDR3. Germline CDR1 MGHRA, CDR2 YSYEKL. Losses at the gene ends were 2 bases for V and 6 bases for J; bases not matched to a gene: 6.

The chain joins TRBV5-1 to TRBJ2-2, with 8 bases that match TRBD1. Trimming took 5 bases from V and 6 from J; bases not matched to a gene: 6. The germline V gene has CDR1 SGHRS and CDR2 YFSETQ. This CDR3 has 14 residues. The DNA for the CDR3 is TGCGCCAGCAGTCTTGCAGGGGGCTCCGGGGAGCTGTTTTTT. This translates into CASSLAGGSGELFF. The full variable domain, rest sourced from reference TRBV5-1 and TRBJ2-2, is KAGVTQTPRYLIKTRGQQVTLSCSPISGHRSVSWYQQTPGQGLQFLFEYFSETQRNKGNFPGRFSGRQFSNSRSEMNVSTLELGDSALYLCASSLAGGSGELFFGEGSRLTVL.

This sequence joins TRBV7-8 and TRBJ1-2, with no clear D. The CDR3 is made up of 13 amino acids. The germline V and J ends were trimmed by 1 base and 4 bases, with 7 bases remaining between them. The V gene's germline CDR1 is SGHVS and CDR2 FQNEAQ. The CDR3 DNA sequence: TGTGCCAGCAGCTTAGACGGGAGCTATGGCTACACCTTC. Translation gives CASSLDGSYGYTF.

The V gene is TRBV3-1 (or the pseudogene TRBV3-2), the J gene TRBJ2-4, with TRBD1 matching 11 bases. This CDR3 spans 16 amino acids. Trimming took 1 base from V and 7 from J; bases not matched to a gene: 6. Germline V gene sequence: CDR1 LGHDT, CDR2 YNNKEL (reference sequence). The chain's CDR3 is CASSQGTGGRGNIQYF. The DNA of the CDR3 is TGTGCCAGCAGCCAAGGGACAGGGGGCCGAGGGAACATTCAGTACTTC.

This sequence joins TRBV7-8 and TRBJ1-5; 9 bases are shared with TRBD1. The CDR3 has 17 amino acids. With V trimmed by 4 bases and J by 1 base, 8 bases remained unmatched. CDR1 SGHVS and CDR2 FQNEAQ come from the germline V gene. In nucleotides, the CDR3 is TGTGCCAGCAGCTCCCTGACAGGGGGGGTGAGCAATCAGCCCCAGCATTTT. The encoded protein is CASSSLTGGVSNQPQHF.

V and J are TRBV12-3 or TRBV12-4 and TRBJ2-7; D is perhaps TRBD1 (6 bases). The CDR3 runs 11 residues. Trimming removed 5 bases from V and 12 bases from J, with 14 bases in between. The CDR3 coding sequence is TGTGCCAGCAGTCCGGACAGAAAAACGTACTTC. This codes for CASSPDRKTYF.

The chain carries TRBV19 and TRBJ1-1; a weak D match, TRBD1 (6 bases). The CDR3 runs 12 residues. V shed 10 bases and J shed 9 bases, with 18 bases lying between them. Germline-derived CDR1 and CDR2 are LNHDA and SQIVND (reference sequence). DNA of the CDR3: TGTGCCACTTGGATCGGACAGACCCAAGCTTTCTTT. Translation: CATWIGQTQAFF.